This T cell receptor beta chain was profiled in a study of cytomegalovirus exposure and HLA in healthy donors. Amplification used 60 Vbeta primers and 13 Jbeta primers. Profiled with immunoSEQ multiplex PCR; TCRdb holds only in-frame clones, not every one. Counted here are about 210,000 clones, about four fifths occurring once; the ten biggest clones make up approximately 10%. This clone was seen more than once but under ten times. Its antigen is unknown. Study-level results: The study carried out a later analysis of TCR beta sequences. It associated some 17,000 of them with specific HLA alleles at a false discovery rate of 0.05. An analysis was carried out later, and it reportedly showed fewer N-insertions in an Asian-associated ancestry cluster than the approximately 700-donor mean. The presence/absence work took it that sequencing depth was about the same across donors. Through in vitro validation, three CMV-associated chains were shown to be specific for CMV antigens.

The clonotype was recovered from a woman aged 45-59 years in good health and CMV-seropositive. Sequences were obtained from PBMCs.

The CDR3 bases are TGTGCCAGCATACGATCGTTGTTGATACGTGTTATACAGGGCCACACTGAAGCTTTCTTT. Translated: CASIRSLLIRVIQGHTEAFF. This chain uses TRBV28 with TRBJ1-1; possible D gene TRBD1, 6 bases. Trimming cost V 7 bases and J 3 bases, with 33 bases left between them. This CDR3 spans 20 amino acids. CDR1 and CDR2 (germline): MDHEN, SYDVKM.